Below are 3 T cell receptor beta chains sequenced from a single sample in a study of T cell clonality in common variable immunodeficiency. Libraries were prepared by immunoSEQ multiplex PCR; TCRdb keeps only in-frame clonotypes and omits some of them. This sample shows about 29,000 clones and no singletons; 4% to 5.5% rests with the ten largest. The material sequenced was peripheral blood mononuclear cells. All receptors come from a person aged 18 to 70 in good health.

This clone was counted at least ten times. The read falls 3 residues short of the CDR3 end, and the missing part is taken from the germline J gene. V is TRBV18 and J is TRBJ1-2; the match to TRBD1 covers 10 bases. The length of the CDR3 is 15 residues. V was clipped by 9 bases and J by 6 bases; unmatched bases: 13. The germline CDR1 and CDR2 sequences are KGHSH and LQKENI. The CDR3: CASMMGQGQWNGYTF. The sequenced part of the CDR3 DNA is TGTGCCAGTATGATGGGACAGGGGCAATGGAATGGC.

This clone appeared many times. Sequencing ends 3 residues short of the CDR3 end; the germline J gene provides the rest. The chain joins TRBV18 to TRBJ2-3; D gene ambiguous. V lost 3 bases and J 0 bases, leaving 10 bases between the germline ends. Germline-derived CDR1 and CDR2 are KGHSH and LQKENI. The CDR3 consists of 15 residues. The sequenced CDR3 bases are TGTGCCAGCTCACCCTCTCTCGGTAGCACAGATACG. Protein: CASSPSLGSTDT. The full-length CDR3 reads as CASSPSLGSTDTQYF.

There are many counts of this clone. The sequence runs out 3 residues before the end of the CDR3; the remainder is reconstructed from the germline J gene. The V gene is TRBV6-1, the J gene TRBJ2-2; D gene unclear. V was clipped by 3 bases and J by 6 bases, with 11 bases between them. CDR1 MNHNS and CDR2 SASEGT come from the germline V gene. The CDR3 is made up of 14 amino acids. The CDR3 bases that were read are TGTGCCAGCAGTGAGCTCCGGTCGCCCGGGGAG. It is translated as CASSELRSPGE. From start to end, the CDR3 is CASSELRSPGELFF.